The subject of this entry is one T cell receptor (beta chain). This clone was counted only a few times. It has no known antigen specificity. Base-call qualities are not available, and no considerably larger clone is one nucleotide away. The CDR3 contains 18 residues, cysteine and phenylalanine counted. Just CDR3 DNA is preserved here, 54 bases in frame from base 1. Ends trimmed: V by 0 bases, J by 5 bases; bases unmatched to a gene: 14. Genomic DNA was isolated using the Qiagen DNeasy kit from unsorted PBMCs as well as from negatively selected CD4+ and CD8+ fractions. Amplification of TCR beta CDR3 regions was done by immunoSEQ multiplex PCR with primers that anneal to V and J segments. A synthetic immune receptor repertoire was used to minimize amplification bias, and any remaining bias was removed computationally after sequencing. The authors' pipeline ran thus. Repertoire diversity was quantified as the Shannon entropy index using custom Python scripts. Unsorted, CD4+ and CD8+ repertoires were analyzed separately, except in combined analyses where CD4+ and CD8+ sequences were merged in silico. A clone counted as expanded when the clone's frequency after treatment rose at least 2-fold relative to C1D1, and clones undetected at baseline were given a pseudocount of 0.5. Clones with 0 or 1 copy at C1D1 were classified as singleton clones, and clones with 2 or more copies were classified as non-singleton clones. Clones expanded in unsorted samples were annotated as CD4+, CD8+ or unknown by matching protein sequences in sorted samples from the same patient. Wilcoxon tests on paired samples were used to test changes in diversity from C1D1 to C4D1. TCRdb's version of the immuneACCESS table is confined to in-frame rearrangements and falls short of the full clone set. An unresolved V gene accounts for under half of the shortfall where checked; the remainder is of unknown origin. Clone size and V and J calls were adopted from that table, with D and trimming inferred from the DNA. The sample profile shows under 100,000 clones; over 80% of them were found once. 10% to 15% of the sample rests with the top ten.

Reading the label with the study, this specimen's time point is: cycle 1 day 1 (C1D1), immediately before nivolumab initiation. Every trial patient had relapsed after autologous stem cell transplantation, and cohorts A, B and C differed in prior brentuximab vedotin exposure. A total of over 50 patients with relapsed/refractory classical Hodgkin lymphoma made up the trial cohort, and each patient's best overall response was complete response, partial response or progressive disease. Trial patients were treated with single-agent nivolumab in the multi-cohort phase II CheckMate 205 trial. An independent review committee assessed best overall response using the 2007 International Working Group response criteria. Trial PBMCs were collected immediately before nivolumab initiation (C1D1) and during therapy at cycle 2 day 1 and cycle 4 day 1. Peripheral blood was collected in 8 mL Vacutainer Cell Preparation Tubes, from which PBMCs were isolated by centrifugation and then cryopreserved.

The data were obtained in a study of PD-1 blockade in classical Hodgkin lymphoma (dated by TCRdb to about 2020). Describing the broader study: Nivolumab dosing was 3 mg/kg intravenously every 2 weeks, continuing until either disease progression or unacceptable toxicity. A peripheral blood immune signature of response to PD-1 blockade in classical Hodgkin lymphoma was defined using TCR beta sequencing and CyTOF.

The research as a whole found: By C4D1, a significant rise was seen in CD4+ TCR diversity but not in CD8+ TCR diversity (p=0.0027 vs p=0.16), and the rise was most apparent among complete responders (p=0.02). Baseline TCR diversity was reported to be lower in newly diagnosed patients than in healthy donors and to be lower still in relapsed/refractory patients. Trial patients with a complete response had baseline diversity similar to that of newly diagnosed patients, while partial responders and progressors had significantly lower diversity. Diversity was lower in patients who began nivolumab less than 1 year after ASCT, so these patients were left out of later analyses to avoid confounding by immune reconstitution. Only a single clinical trial cohort was studied, and what caused the repertoire differences, possibly disease activity or prior therapy, remained undefined.

The rearranged segments are TRBV5-3 and TRBJ2-5, and 9 bases in between align with TRBD2. TRBV5-3 qualifies as an ORF whose function is uncertain. The sequences come from peripheral blood mononuclear cells (PBMCs), collected at baseline. The receptor was isolated from a human donor with classical Hodgkin lymphoma. CDR3 region: CARSLVRVGGRAGETQYF. The nucleotide sequence reads as follows: TGTGCCAGAAGCTTGGTGCGGGTTGGCGGGAGGGCCGGTGAGACCCAGTACTTC.